Below are 30 T cell receptor beta chains sequenced from a single sample in a study of blood T cells in healthy people across ages (dated by TCRdb to 2014 to 2015). The method behind the library was 5' RACE. Instrument on record: Illumina HiSeq 2500. A second PCR of about 7 to 12 cycles was performed with a sample-barcoded 5' primer and a J-beta primer mix. In-frame beta chains were kept once TCRdb had trimmed the public reads at Q25 with fastp and called clones with MiXCR. Entries are consolidated by CDR3 protein sequence, retaining the most common genes and DNA. In this sample the table shows about 1.4 million distinct CDR3 sequences, approximately 63% of which occur a single time. Together, the top ten hold roughly 6.3% of the sample. The source material was blood. Receptors originate from a man between 18 and 35 years old in good health.

This clonotype was seen only a few times. The chain carries TRBV20-1 and TRBJ1-5; TRBD1 matches at 10 bases. CDR1 and CDR2 (germline): DFQATT, SNEGSKA (reference sequence). Trimming removed 3 bases from V and 5 bases from J; junction bases left unmatched: 4. This CDR3 comprises 14 residues. This CDR3 is CSARRTGGDQPQHF. For the CDR3, the DNA is TGCAGTGCTAGGCGGACAGGGGGTGATCAGCCCCAGCATTTT.

The V and J genes are TRBV5-1 and TRBJ2-7; weak D call: TRBD1 (6 bases). The V gene's germline CDR1 is SGHRS and CDR2 YFSETQ. Trimming took off 4 bases at V and 5 bases at J, with 13 bases between the two ends. The CDR3 covers 13 residues. The DNA for the CDR3 is TGCGCCAGCAGCGTACAGGGTAAGCACGAGCAGTACTTC. It specifies CASSVQGKHEQYF.

The chain carries TRBV5-1 and TRBJ2-1; unclear D gene. The V end was cut by 0 bases, the J end by 5 bases, with 9 bases between. This CDR3 spans 14 amino acids. CDR1 and CDR2 from the germline V gene are SGHRS and YFSETQ. CDR3: CASSLASPHNEQFF. As DNA, the CDR3 is TGCGCCAGCAGCTTGGCCAGTCCGCACAATGAGCAGTTCTTC.

The J gene is TRBJ1-1, the V gene TRBV12-3 or TRBV12-4, with a possible D match to TRBD1 (5 bases). This CDR3 contains 14 residues. Trimming stripped 3 bases from V and 3 bases from J, with 11 bases between. The CDR3 region has the DNA TGTGCCAGCAGTTTGGGGGACGTCCACACTGAAGCTTTCTTT. Translating gives CASSLGDVHTEAFF.

The chain is built from TRBV7-9 and TRBJ1-1; TRBD1 is a possible D gene (5 bases). V gave up 1 base and J gave up 1 base, with 10 bases separating them. Germline CDR1 reads SEHNR; CDR2 reads FQNEAQ (reference sequence). This CDR3 comprises 15 residues. CDR3 DNA: TGTGCCAGCAGCTTAGTCACAGGAAAGAACACTGAAGCTTTCTTT. This translates into CASSLVTGKNTEAFF. The whole variable domain, filled in from reference TRBV7-9 and TRBJ1-1, reads DTGVSQNPRHKITKRGQNVTFRCDPISEHNRLYWYRQTLGQGPEFLTYFQNEAQLEKSRLLSDRFSAERPKGSFSTLEIQRTEQGDSAMYLCASSLVTGKNTEAFFGQGTRLTVV.

This clonotype came up a few times. V usage is TRBV9 and J usage is TRBJ2-4, with TRBD2 matching 11 bases. This CDR3 contains 15 residues. After removal of 3 bases from V and 13 bases from J, the junction contained 12 bases not matched to a gene. Germline V gene sequence: CDR1 SGDLS, CDR2 YYNGEE. CDR3 sequence reads: CASSARLAGPWEQYF. In DNA, the CDR3 is TGTGCCAGCAGCGCCCGACTAGCGGGGCCTTGGGAGCAGTACTTC.

The chain recombines TRBV4-2 with TRBJ1-2, with 11 positions matching TRBD1. Germline CDR1 LGHNA, CDR2 YNFKEQ. The J segment lost 4 bases and the V segment lost 3 bases, leaving 4 bases of the junction unmatched. The CDR3 consists of 15 residues. The CDR3 reads CASSQRTGGAYGYTF. In nucleotides, the CDR3 is TGTGCCAGCAGCCAGAGGACAGGGGGCGCCTATGGCTACACCTTC.

This rearrangement joins TRBV12-3 or TRBV12-4 to TRBJ1-1, with D maybe TRBD1 (5 bases). V was clipped by 8 bases and J by 1 base, with 14 bases between them. The CDR3 covers 14 residues. The CDR3 coding sequence is TGTGCCAGCGGCTTGACCACAGGGAACACTGAAGCTTTCTTT. Translation gives CASGLTTGNTEAFF.

The rearrangement links TRBV21-1 to TRBJ1-2. TRBV21-1 is recorded as a pseudogene. There are 15 residues in the CDR3. The CDR3 DNA follows: TGTGCCAGCAGCAAAGTCAGCGCAGAAAACTATGGCTACACCTTC. Its protein is CASSKVSAENYGYTF.

This chain joins TRBV29-1 and TRBJ2-5, with 7 bases matching TRBD1. This CDR3 is built from 14 residues. Germline V gene data show CDR1 as SQVTM and CDR2 as ANQGSEA. V dropped 6 bases and J dropped 5; count of bases not matched to a gene: 12. The CDR3 nucleotides are TGCAGCGTCGCGGTGACAGGGCCCGGGGAGACCCAGTACTTC. It translates to CSVAVTGPGETQYF.

In DNA, the CDR3 is TGCGCCAGCAGCCAAGGAACCAATGGCTACACCTTC. This codes for CASSQGTNGYTF. The chain joins TRBV4-1 to TRBJ1-2, with D uncertain. CDR1 MGHRA and CDR2 YSYEKL come from the germline V gene. This CDR3 is 12 amino acids long. V lost 1 base and J lost 6, with 6 bases in between.

This rearrangement joins TRBV6-1 to TRBJ2-7; D remains unclear. Germline V gene data show CDR1 as MNHNS and CDR2 as SASEGT. The V gene lost 4 bases and the J gene lost 2 bases, with 9 bases spanning the gap. The CDR3 is 13 residues long. The CDR3 DNA reads as TGTGCCAGCAGTGCTTACGGAACCTACGAGCAGTACTTC. It yields the protein CASSAYGTYEQYF.

The chain carries TRBV12-3 or TRBV12-4 and TRBJ2-7; 10 positions agree with TRBD2. The end of the DNA is better explained by TRBJ2-1, so the J call may be wrong. The CDR3 is made up of 15 amino acids. CDR3 bases: TGTGCCAGTCGCAGCCGACTAGCGGGCGACAATGAGCAGTTCTTC. Translation gives CASRSRLAGDNEQFF.

The table lists this clonotype with a few counts. V gene TRBV6-5 combines with J gene TRBJ1-2, with D possibly TRBD1 on 6 matching bases. Germline V gene lookup returns CDR1 MNHEY and CDR2 SVGAGI. V lost 6 bases and J 3 bases, leaving 14 bases between the germline ends. This CDR3 contains 14 residues. DNA of the CDR3: TGTGCCAGCAGCCCCTCGACAGGAGACTATGGCTACACCTTC. It encodes CASSPSTGDYGYTF.

The chain joins TRBV20-1 to TRBJ2-2; TRBD2 matches 7 bases. Trimming at V came to 5 bases and at J to 0 bases, leaving 6 bases not matched to a gene. The CDR3 covers 15 residues. Looked up from germline, CDR1 is DFQATT and CDR2 is SNEGSKA (reference sequence). The CDR3 DNA reads TGCAGTGCTCGAAATAGCGGGCCGAACACCGGGGAGCTGTTTTTT. Translation: CSARNSGPNTGELFF.

In the case of this clonotype: At one end the junction does not follow the germline gene, possibly because of a read error. The chain carries TRBV12-3 or TRBV12-4 and TRBJ2-1; TRBD1 might be the D (7 bases). The CDR3 runs to 13 residues. The CDR3 region is CASRGANLNERFF. CDR3 in DNA: TGTGCTAGCAGGGGGGCCAATTTGAATGAGCGGTTCTTC.

Only a few counts were recorded for this clonotype. This sequence joins TRBV4-3 and TRBJ2-7, with D possibly matching TRBD2 (5 bases). V was shortened by 0 bases and J by 11 bases, with 20 bases between the two germline ends. CDR3 length: 15 residues. The germline V gene encodes CDR1 LGHNA and CDR2 YSLEER. The DNA for the CDR3 is TGCGCCAGCAGCCAAGATCGAAGCGGATCCGCTAGCAAGTACTTC. Encoded protein: CASSQDRSGSASKYF.

The rearrangement uses TRBV6-2 or TRBV6-3 and TRBJ2-7, with D hard to call. Between the trimmed V and J ends, which lost 3 bases and 3 bases, there was a span of 6 bases. The CDR3 runs to 12 residues. Per germline, CDR1 MNHEY and CDR2 SVGEGT. CDR3 bases: TGTGCCAGCAGTTATTTAATCTACGAGCAGTACTTC. Amino acid sequence: CASSYLIYEQYF.

This clonotype was seen only a few times. The chain carries TRBV9 and TRBJ2-5; 8 positions match TRBD1. The J segment lost 11 bases and the V segment lost 4 bases, leaving 16 bases of the junction unmatched. The CDR3 is 15 residues long. The germline CDR1 and CDR2 sequences are SGDLS and YYNGEE. CDR3 in amino acids: CASSTGQGVLNEQYF. As DNA, the CDR3 is TGTGCCAGCAGCACCGGACAGGGAGTTCTCAATGAGCAGTACTTC.

The chain couples TRBV29-1 to TRBJ2-3; D is unresolved. CDR1 and CDR2 from the germline V gene are SQVTM and ANQGSEA. This CDR3 is 16 amino acids long. The germline V and J ends were trimmed by 1 base and 2 bases, with 16 bases remaining between them. CDR3 nucleotides: TGCAGCGTTGAAGGGCAGCAGTGGCTCCTCACAGATACGCAGTATTTT. The encoded protein is CSVEGQQWLLTDTQYF.

The chain employs TRBV29-1 and TRBJ2-1; 10 bases align to TRBD2. Trimming at V came to 2 bases and at J to 8 bases, leaving 3 bases not matched to a gene. This CDR3 is built from 13 residues. In germline, CDR1 is SQVTM, CDR2 ANQGSEA. The CDR3 loop reads CSVETSGVYEQFF. As DNA, the CDR3 is TGCAGCGTTGAAACTAGCGGGGTCTATGAGCAGTTCTTC.

V usage is TRBV11-2 and J usage is TRBJ2-1; D remains ambiguous. CDR1 and CDR2 from the germline V gene are SGHAT and FQNNGV. The CDR3 is 13 amino acids. V was clipped by 1 base and J by 9 bases, with 10 bases between them. CDR3 DNA: TGTGCCAGCAGCTTAGCGCCAGGCGGTGAGCAGTTCTTC. Amino acids: CASSLAPGGEQFF.

The rearrangement links TRBV7-2 to TRBJ1-2; 8 bases map to TRBD1. This CDR3 comprises 14 residues. With 5 bases clipped from V and 4 bases from J, the junction kept 6 bases outside the gene matches. The germline V gene has CDR1 SGHTA and CDR2 FQGNSA. CDR3 amino acids: CASSPDREGYGYTF. In nucleotides, the CDR3 is TGTGCCAGCAGCCCGGACAGGGAGGGCTATGGCTACACCTTC.

This clonotype was seen only a few times. The V gene is TRBV29-1, the J gene TRBJ2-7, with D tentatively TRBD1 (6 bases). The CDR3 has 12 residues. The germline CDR1 and CDR2 sequences are SQVTM and ANQGSEA. With 7 bases removed from V and 2 bases from J, the gap between germline ends came to 12 bases. CDR3 protein: CSAETGAYEQYF. CDR3 DNA sequence: TGCAGCGCTGAGACAGGTGCCTACGAGCAGTACTTC.

The chain uses TRBV27 and TRBJ2-4; 7 bases match TRBD1. The J call is doubtful: the DNA matches TRBJ2-7 better. Germline CDR1 reads MNHEY; CDR2 reads SMNVEV (reference sequence). The CDR3 sequence is 16 residues long. The CDR3 reads CASSLLWDSPSSEQYF. The DNA of the CDR3 is TGTGCCAGCAGTTTACTGTGGGACAGTCCTTCAAGCGAGCAGTACTTC.

This rearrangement joins TRBV28 to TRBJ2-5, with D perhaps matching TRBD1 (6 bases). The CDR3 has 14 residues. V shed 4 bases and J shed 11 bases, with 20 bases lying between them. Germline loops: CDR1 MDHEN, CDR2 SYDVKM. The CDR3 sequence is CASSYQGGSFEQYF. In DNA, the CDR3 is TGTGCCAGCAGTTACCAAGGGGGTAGCTTTGAGCAGTACTTC.

This clonotype was counted a single time. As DNA, the CDR3 is TGTGCCATCGCGCTAGCGGGAGAAGGAAACGAGCAGTACTTC. Protein: CAIALAGEGNEQYF. The rearrangement links TRBV10-3 to TRBJ2-4; 10 positions match TRBD2. The J call could be wrong; TRBJ2-7 is a better fit for the DNA end. CDR3 length equals 14 residues. From germline, CDR1 is ENHRY and CDR2 SYGVKD.

A single count supports this clonotype. J is TRBJ2-5 and V is TRBV10-3; the D gene could be TRBD1 or TRBD2 (5 bases each). Trimming took 4 bases from V and 11 from J, leaving 14 bases between them. CDR1 is ENHRY and CDR2 is SYGVKD in the germline V gene. The CDR3 covers 12 residues. CDR3 coding DNA: TGTGCCATCAGTGGAGGGGACCGTGAGCAGTACTTC. This codes for CAISGGDREQYF.

This rearrangement joins TRBV9 to TRBJ2-7; 13 bases align to TRBD2. The germline CDR1 and CDR2 sequences are SGDLS and YYNGEE. There are 17 residues in the CDR3. The ends lost 3 bases at V and 0 bases at J; junction bases unmatched: 6. The CDR3 nucleotides read TGTGCCAGCAGCGAAGAGGGGACTAGCGGGGCCTCCTACGAGCAGTACTTC. It translates to CASSEEGTSGASYEQYF.

This chain connects TRBV5-6 to TRBJ1-1; 8 positions agree with TRBD1. Germline CDR1 reads SGHDT; CDR2 reads YYEEEE. With V trimmed by 3 bases and J by 2 bases, 24 bases remained unmatched. This CDR3 is 21 amino acids long. The CDR3 DNA sequence: TGTGCCAGCAGCTCCCGAGCCCATACCTACGGGACAGGATTGCTCAACACTGAAGCTTTCTTT. Protein: CASSSRAHTYGTGLLNTEAFF.